Detailed here is one T cell receptor (beta chain). Its antigen is undetermined. This specimen comes from a study of Graves' ophthalmopathy and Graves' hyperthyroidism. Turning to the study itself: Pretreatment peripheral blood was obtained at initial diagnosis. The study's findings and limits: Among thyroid clonotypes expanded above 0.001 frequency, most also appeared in blood. From stable hyperthyroidism, ophthalmopathy was separated by a 13-signature model with 85% to 90% sensitivity and approximately 84% specificity.

J was trimmed by 2 bases and V by 2 bases; bases with no gene match: 9. Per germline, CDR1 SGHDN and CDR2 FVKESK. This CDR3 is 16 amino acids long. RNA served as the template for amplifying TCR beta CDR3 regions. An initial RT-PCR round employing HTBI primers preceded a second-round multiplex PCR. Each CDR3 protein is one row after TCRdb ran MiXCR on the multiplex PCR reads. Of 680,000 or so distinct CDR3 sequences in the sample, 22% were seen once. The rearrangement links TRBV14 to TRBJ2-7; 7 bases map to TRBD2. What was sequenced was peripheral blood. This receptor was obtained from a young woman with stable Graves' hyperthyroidism. Some clones in this sample may be carry-over from other donors' samples. This chain's CDR3 is CASSQRRLAPPYEQYF. The CDR3 nucleotides are TGTGCCAGCAGCCAACGTAGACTAGCTCCCCCCTACGAGCAGTACTTC.